The 7 T cell receptor beta chains below come from one sample, sequenced in a study of cytomegalovirus exposure and HLA in healthy donors (dated by TCRdb to about 2017). Library construction relied on the immunoSEQ multiplex PCR assay. A mixture of 60 forward primers for TCR Vbeta segments and 13 reverse primers for TCR Jbeta segments was used in the multiplex PCR. TCRdb carries this immuneACCESS record with in-frame sequences only. Its versions omit some clonotypes, under half of them owing to an unresolved V gene in the studies checked, with the rest unexplained. In all, the sample holds about 140,000 clones, and around 75% of those were seen once. The top ten constitute over 3% of the sample. Sequencing input: PBMCs. All receptors derive from a male donor in good health and CMV-seronegative.

The genes are TRBV5-1 and TRBJ1-2; TRBD1 aligns across 7 bases. V lost 4 bases to trimming and J lost 10 bases; unmatched junction nucleotides: 10. The germline gives CDR1 SGHRS, CDR2 YFSETQ. This CDR3 is 13 amino acids long. The CDR3: CASSPEQGSVYTF. In DNA form, the CDR3 reads TGCGCCAGCAGCCCGGAACAGGGGTCTGTCTACACCTTC. The full variable domain, completed using reference TRBV5-1 and TRBJ1-2, is KAGVTQTPRYLIKTRGQQVTLSCSPISGHRSVSWYQQTPGQGLQFLFEYFSETQRNKGNFPGRFSGRQFSNSRSEMNVSTLELGDSALYLCASSPEQGSVYTFGSGTRLTVV.

The chain joins TRBV6-8 to TRBJ2-7; 7 bases are shared with TRBD1. Trimming removed 2 bases from V and 3 bases from J; junction bases left unmatched: 10. CDR1 MNHGY and CDR2 SAAAGT come from the germline V gene. There are 16 residues in the CDR3. CDR3 in amino acids: CASSYPGTAYFYEQYF. CDR3 nucleotides: TGTGCCAGCAGTTACCCCGGGACAGCTTACTTCTACGAGCAGTACTTC.

V and J are TRBV5-1 and TRBJ1-1, with a weak D call TRBD1 (6 bases). CDR1 is SGHRS and CDR2 is YFSETQ in the germline V gene. This CDR3 has 15 residues. Between the trimmed V and J ends, which lost 4 bases and 12 bases, there was a span of 25 bases. The DNA for the CDR3 is TGCGCCAGCAGCCCTGGTGGGGGGGCAGCGATCTCGTCTTTCTTT. Protein product: CASSPGGGAAISSFF.

This sequence joins TRBV5-6 and TRBJ1-3; D uncertain. Germline V lookup: CDR1 SGHDT, CDR2 YYEEEE. V lost 0 bases and J lost 0, with 7 bases in between. The length of the CDR3 is 15 residues. Written as DNA, the CDR3 is TGTGCCAGCAGCTTGGCGGGTTACTCTGGAAACACCATATATTTT. This gives the protein CASSLAGYSGNTIYF.

The V and J genes are TRBV7-2 and TRBJ2-5; tentative D call: TRBD2 (5 bases). In germline, CDR1 is SGHTA, CDR2 FQGNSA. The V end lost 0 bases, the J end lost 14 bases, and 13 bases lay between the germline ends. There are 12 residues in the CDR3. As DNA, the CDR3 is TGTGCCAGCAGCTTAGCGGAAACTAGTTACTACTTC. It yields the protein CASSLAETSYYF.

The genes are TRBV20-1 and TRBJ1-2; the D is unclear. Germline CDR1 is DFQATT and CDR2 is SNEGSKA (reference sequence). The CDR3 is 11 amino acids. V lost 5 bases to trimming and J lost 1 base, with 5 bases between them. CDR3 region: CSAPNNYGYTF. The CDR3, as DNA: TGCAGTGCTCCAAATAACTATGGCTACACCTTC.

The chain joins TRBV28 to TRBJ2-5; the match to TRBD2 covers 7 bases. J lost 4 bases, V lost 3 bases, and 11 bases had no gene match. CDR3 length: 16 residues. Germline V gene data show CDR1 as MDHEN and CDR2 as SYDVKM. CDR3 bases: TGTGCCAGCAGTTTTGAGGTGGGAGGGGCGGGAGAGACCCAGTACTTC. Translated: CASSFEVGGAGETQYF. The entire variable domain, with the rest obtained from reference TRBV28 and TRBJ2-5, is as follows: DVKVTQSSRYLVKRTGEKVFLECVQDMDHENMFWYRQDPGLGLRLIYFSYDVKMKEKGDIPEGYSVSREKKERFSLILESASTNQTSMYLCASSFEVGGAGETQYFGPGTRLLVL.